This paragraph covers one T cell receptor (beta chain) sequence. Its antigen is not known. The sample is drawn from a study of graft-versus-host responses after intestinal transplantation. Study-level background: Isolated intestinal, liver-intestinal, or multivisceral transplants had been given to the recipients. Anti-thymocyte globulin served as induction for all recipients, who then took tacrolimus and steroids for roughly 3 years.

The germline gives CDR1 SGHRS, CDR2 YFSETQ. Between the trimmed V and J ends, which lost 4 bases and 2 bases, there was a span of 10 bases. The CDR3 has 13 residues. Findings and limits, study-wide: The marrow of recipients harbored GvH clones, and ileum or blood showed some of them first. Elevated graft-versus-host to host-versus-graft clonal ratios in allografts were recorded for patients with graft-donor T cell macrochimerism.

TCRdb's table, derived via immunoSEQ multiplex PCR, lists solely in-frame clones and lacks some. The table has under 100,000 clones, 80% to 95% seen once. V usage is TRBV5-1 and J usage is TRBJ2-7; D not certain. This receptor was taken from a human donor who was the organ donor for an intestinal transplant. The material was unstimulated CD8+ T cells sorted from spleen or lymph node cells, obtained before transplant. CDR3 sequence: CASSVDGAYEQYF. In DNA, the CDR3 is TGCGCCAGCAGCGTTGACGGAGCCTACGAGCAGTACTTC. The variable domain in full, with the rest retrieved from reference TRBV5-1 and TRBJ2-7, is KAGVTQTPRYLIKTRGQQVTLSCSPISGHRSVSWYQQTPGQGLQFLFEYFSETQRNKGNFPGRFSGRQFSNSRSEMNVSTLELGDSALYLCASSVDGAYEQYFGPGTRLTVT.